The following is a T cell receptor beta chain sequence with its context. What it binds is not known. This sample stems from a study of Graves' ophthalmopathy and Graves' hyperthyroidism. Using RNA transcripts, the TCR beta CDR3 regions were amplified. Second-round multiplex PCR came after first-round RT-PCR with HTBI primers. MiXCR, run by TCRdb on the multiplex PCR reads, gives a single entry per CDR3 protein. Altogether almost 400,000 distinct CDR3 sequences are present, roughly 18% being singletons, with the ten largest covering more than 1.5%. General study points: Ophthalmopathy progression cases were predicted by the model with 70% to 71% sensitivity and approximately 74% specificity. Most thyroid-expanded clonotypes exceeding 0.001 frequency were also found in blood.

This CDR3 spans 16 amino acids. Trimming left V 4 bases short and J 4 bases short, with 17 bases between. The germline gives CDR1 LNHNV, CDR2 YYDKDF (reference sequence). Input material: peripheral blood. The clonotype comes from a woman aged 18-29 years with Graves' ophthalmopathy. The J gene is TRBJ1-5, the V gene TRBV15; no definite D call. Here the CDR3 reads CATSTSRTARNQPQHF. The DNA of the CDR3 is TGTGCCACCAGCACAAGTCGGACCGCAAGAAATCAGCCCCAGCATTTT. Variable domain in full (rest from reference TRBV15 and TRBJ1-5): DAMVIQNPRYQVTQFGKPVTLSCSQTLNHNVMYWYQQKSSQAPKLLFHYYDKDFNNEADTPDNFQSRRPNTSFCFLDIRSPGLGDTAMYLCATSTSRTARNQPQHFGDGTRLSIL.